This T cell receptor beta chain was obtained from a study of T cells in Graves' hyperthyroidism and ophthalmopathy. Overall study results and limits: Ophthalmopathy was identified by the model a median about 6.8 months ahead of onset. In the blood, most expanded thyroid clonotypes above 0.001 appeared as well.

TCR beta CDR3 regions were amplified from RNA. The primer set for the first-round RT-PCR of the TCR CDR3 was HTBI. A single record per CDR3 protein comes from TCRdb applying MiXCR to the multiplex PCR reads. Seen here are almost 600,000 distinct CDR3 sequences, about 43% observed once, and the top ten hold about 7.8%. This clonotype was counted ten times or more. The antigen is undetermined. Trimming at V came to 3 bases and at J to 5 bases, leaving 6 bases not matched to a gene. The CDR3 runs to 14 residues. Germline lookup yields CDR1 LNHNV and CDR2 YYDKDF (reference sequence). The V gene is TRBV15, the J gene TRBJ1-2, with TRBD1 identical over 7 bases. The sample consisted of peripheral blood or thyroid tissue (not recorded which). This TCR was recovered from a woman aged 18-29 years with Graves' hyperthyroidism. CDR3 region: CATSSSGQAYGYTF. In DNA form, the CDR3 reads TGTGCCACCAGCAGTTCAGGACAGGCTTATGGCTACACCTTC.